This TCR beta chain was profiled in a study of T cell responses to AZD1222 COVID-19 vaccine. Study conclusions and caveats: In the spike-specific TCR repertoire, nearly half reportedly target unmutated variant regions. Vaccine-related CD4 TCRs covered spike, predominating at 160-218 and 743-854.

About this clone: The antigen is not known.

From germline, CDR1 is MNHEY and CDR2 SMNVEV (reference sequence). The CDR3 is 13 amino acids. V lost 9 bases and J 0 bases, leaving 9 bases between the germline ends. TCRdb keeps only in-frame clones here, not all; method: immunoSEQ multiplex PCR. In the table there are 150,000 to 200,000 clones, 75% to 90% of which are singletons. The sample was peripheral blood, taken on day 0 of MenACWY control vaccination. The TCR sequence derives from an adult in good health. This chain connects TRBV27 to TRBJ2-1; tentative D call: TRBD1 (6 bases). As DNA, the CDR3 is TGTGCCAGTCGCAGGGGCTCCTACAATGAGCAGTTCTTC. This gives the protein CASRRGSYNEQFF.